The rows below give T cell receptor beta chains drawn from one sample of a study of healthy donors' naive CD4 and CD8 T cells. MiXCR was run by TCRdb on the reads, yielding one entry per CDR3 protein. The data hold 150,000 to 200,000 distinct CDR3 sequences, with under 85% observed a single time. The material sequenced was naive CD4+ and CD8+ T cells sorted from blood, pooled from several donors. These receptors were collected from a pool of human donors in good health; the sample pools cells from several healthy donors. Each CDR3 is given with its conserved first and last residue. A D gene is named only where the DNA matches it firmly. The size field is filled for only some rows; it gives once, few, many or a size class.

>TRBV6-2/TRBV6-3|TRBJ2-3|NA|TRBD2
CASSYPINTSGGVSHTQYF
TGTGCCAGCAGTTACCCAATCAACACTAGCGGCGGAGTTTCTCATACGCAGTATTTT
>TRBV20-1|TRBJ1-1|few|NA
CSASLQPNTEAFF
TGCAGTGCTAGTCTACAGCCCAACACTGAAGCTTTCTTT
>TRBV27|TRBJ2-3|NA|NA
CASSYRGTRTDTQYF
TGTGCCAGCAGTTATCGGGGAACGCGCACAGATACGCAGTATTTT
>TRBV27|TRBJ1-6|few|NA
CASSPGSGSPLHF
TGTGCCAGCAGCCCCGGGAGCGGTTCACCCCTCCACTTT
>TRBV27|TRBJ1-1|once|TRBD1
CASSSPHLQTGSDTEAFF
TGTGCCAGCAGTTCACCCCACCTGCAGACAGGGTCGGACACTGAAGCTTTCTTT
>TRBV27|TRBJ2-3|once|TRBD2
CASNPQGTSGATGTQYF
TGTGCCAGCAACCCCCAGGGGACTAGCGGGGCCACTGGTACGCAGTATTTT
>TRBV6-5|TRBJ1-1|NA|NA
CASSYRQKNTEAFF
TGTGCCAGCAGTTACAGACAGAAGAACACTGAAGCTTTCTTT
>TRBV20-1|TRBJ2-1|NA|TRBD2
CSAREIGGRRDEQFF
TGCAGTGCTAGAGAGATAGGCGGGAGAAGGGATGAGCAGTTCTTC
>TRBV30|TRBJ1-1|NA|NA
CAWKRGGTEAFF
TGTGCCTGGAAACGAGGAGGAACTGAAGCTTTCTTT
>TRBV6-6|TRBJ2-7|NA|NA
CASSYVVVGVLGEQYF
TGTGCCAGCAGTTACGTGGTGGTGGGGGTTTTGGGGGAGCAGTACTTC
>TRBV5-4|TRBJ2-3|NA|NA
CASSSSRDRVDTQYF
TGCGCCAGCAGCTCGTCCCGGGACCGGGTAGATACGCAGTATTTT
>TRBV11-2|TRBJ1-1|NA|NA
CASSLGSGDAEAFF
TGTGCCAGCAGCTTAGGGTCAGGGGATGCTGAAGCTTTCTTT
>TRBV29-1|TRBJ2-5|NA|TRBD1
CSVGGQGETQYF
TGCAGCGTTGGCGGACAGGGCGAGACCCAGTACTTC
>TRBV29-1|TRBJ2-5|NA|TRBD2
CSVPAGVYQETQYF
TGCAGCGTTCCGGCGGGGGTTTACCAAGAGACCCAGTACTTC
>TRBV29-1|TRBJ2-7|NA|TRBD1
CSIRDSHYEQYF
TGCAGCATCCGGGACAGCCACTACGAGCAGTACTTC
>TRBV19|TRBJ1-5|NA|NA
CASSPTGGYQPQHF
TGTGCCAGTAGTCCGACAGGAGGCTATCAGCCCCAGCATTTT
>TRBV7-9|TRBJ2-3|NA|NA
CASSSRDQRTDTQYF
TGTGCCAGCAGCTCCCGGGACCAGCGCACAGATACGCAGTATTTT
>TRBV6-1|TRBJ1-3|NA|NA
CASSALINSGNTIYF
TGTGCCAGCAGTGCCCTGATAAACTCTGGAAACACCATATATTTT
>TRBV20-1|TRBJ2-3|NA|NA
CSASPTSSADTQYF
TGCAGTGCCAGCCCCACATCTAGTGCAGATACGCAGTATTTT
>TRBV30|TRBJ1-1|NA|NA
CAWSVGVLNTEAFF
TGTGCCTGGAGTGTTGGAGTGTTGAACACTGAAGCTTTCTTT
>TRBV20-1|TRBJ1-2|NA|TRBD1
CSARDREDYGYTF
TGCAGTGCCCGGGACAGGGAAGACTATGGCTACACCTTC
>TRBV5-4|TRBJ1-1|NA|TRBD1
CASSGQGEMNTEAFF
TGTGCCAGCAGTGGACAGGGGGAAATGAACACTGAAGCTTTCTTT
>TRBV6-5|TRBJ1-2|NA|TRBD1
CASSLTGRGYGYTF
TGTGCCAGCAGCTTGACAGGGAGAGGCTATGGCTACACCTTC
>TRBV4-3|TRBJ2-7|NA|NA
CASSQEWGHYYEQYF
TGCGCCAGCAGCCAAGAGTGGGGGCACTACTACGAGCAGTACTTC
>TRBV30|TRBJ1-6|NA|NA
CAWRAGDQSPLHF
TGTGCCTGGAGAGCGGGGGATCAATCACCCCTCCACTTT
>TRBV29-1|TRBJ1-2|NA|NA
CSVPGESGGYTF
TGCAGCGTCCCAGGGGAGTCGGGAGGCTACACCTTC
>TRBV11-2|TRBJ1-4|NA|NA
CASSLHGTLGGGKLFF
TGTGCCAGCAGCTTACACGGGACCCTGGGAGGAGGAAAACTGTTTTTT
>TRBV19|TRBJ1-3|NA|TRBD1
CASSKVGTVSGNTIYF
TGTGCCAGTAGTAAAGTCGGGACAGTCTCTGGAAACACCATATATTTT
>TRBV28|TRBJ2-5|few|TRBD2
CASSIWTSGSGETQYF
TGTGCCAGCAGCATCTGGACTAGCGGGAGTGGAGAGACCCAGTACTTC
>TRBV4-3|TRBJ2-7|NA|NA
CASSQDGAGLYEQYF
TGCGCCAGCAGCCAAGATGGGGCGGGTCTCTACGAGCAGTACTTC
>TRBV20-1|TRBJ2-7|NA|NA
CSASGGTSYEQYF
TGCAGTGCTAGTGGGGGAACCTCCTACGAGCAGTACTTC
>TRBV29-1|TRBJ1-1|NA|NA
CSVVGGPNTEAFF
TGCAGCGTTGTCGGGGGGCCGAACACTGAAGCTTTCTTT
>TRBV29-1|TRBJ2-1|NA|NA
CSVHRVGVRNEQFF
TGCAGCGTTCATAGGGTAGGGGTACGCAATGAGCAGTTCTTC
>TRBV5-1|TRBJ2-1|once|TRBD2
CASSSLTSGVYNEQFF
TGCGCCAGCAGCTCTCTAACTAGCGGGGTATACAATGAGCAGTTCTTC
>TRBV19|TRBJ2-1|NA|NA
CASNVGGTNEQFF
TGTGCCAGTAATGTCGGGGGAACCAATGAGCAGTTCTTC
>TRBV19|TRBJ2-3|NA|TRBD2
CASSIGAGPTDTQYF
TGTGCCAGTAGTATCGGAGCGGGACCCACAGATACGCAGTATTTT
>TRBV29-1|TRBJ1-2|NA|TRBD1
CSVATGDGGYTF
TGCAGCGTCGCGACAGGGGATGGGGGCTACACCTTC
>TRBV27|TRBJ2-7|NA|TRBD1
CASSQGQGSFYEQYF
TGTGCCAGCAGCCAGGGACAGGGAAGCTTCTACGAGCAGTACTTC
>TRBV5-1|TRBJ2-7|NA|TRBD1
CASSSDRTHYEQYF
TGCGCCAGCAGTTCGGACAGGACCCACTACGAGCAGTACTTC
>TRBV6-5|TRBJ1-5|once|TRBD1
CASSYDRGRSQPQHF
TGTGCCAGCAGTTACGACAGGGGGCGAAGTCAGCCCCAGCATTTT
>TRBV29-1|TRBJ2-2|NA|NA
CSVGDILNTGELFF
TGCAGCGTTGGGGATATTTTGAACACCGGGGAGCTGTTTTTT
>TRBV24-1|TRBJ1-5|once|NA
CATSDNFDSAAQHF
TGTGCCACCAGTGATAATTTCGACAGCGCGGCCCAGCATTTT
>TRBV29-1|TRBJ1-6|few|TRBD1
CSVPGGSHGVVNSPLHF
TGCAGCGTTCCAGGGGGGTCCCACGGGGTAGTCAATTCACCCCTCCACTTT
>TRBV19|TRBJ2-5|NA|NA
CASSVIRGGRETQYF
TGTGCCAGTAGTGTCATTCGTGGGGGACGGGAGACCCAGTACTTC
>TRBV29-1|TRBJ1-1|NA|NA
CSVEGYMNTEAFF
TGCAGCGTTGAGGGCTACATGAACACTGAAGCTTTCTTT
>TRBV29-1|TRBJ2-5|NA|NA
CSVRDSSETQYF
TGCAGCGTCCGAGACTCCTCTGAGACCCAGTACTTC
>TRBV18|TRBJ2-3|NA|NA
CASSPLRIGSGGSTDTQYF
TGTGCCAGCTCACCACTCAGGATAGGCTCAGGAGGAAGCACAGATACGCAGTATTTT